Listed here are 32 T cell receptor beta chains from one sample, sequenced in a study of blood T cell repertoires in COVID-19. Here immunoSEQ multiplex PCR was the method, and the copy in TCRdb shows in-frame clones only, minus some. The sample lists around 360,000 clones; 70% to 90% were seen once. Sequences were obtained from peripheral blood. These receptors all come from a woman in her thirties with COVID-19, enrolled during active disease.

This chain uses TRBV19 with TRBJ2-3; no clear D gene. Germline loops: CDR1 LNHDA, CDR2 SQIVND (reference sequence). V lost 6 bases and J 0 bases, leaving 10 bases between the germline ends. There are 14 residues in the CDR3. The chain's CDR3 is CASSPSSSTDTQYF. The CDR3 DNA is TGTGCCAGTAGCCCTTCGAGTAGCACAGATACGCAGTATTTT.

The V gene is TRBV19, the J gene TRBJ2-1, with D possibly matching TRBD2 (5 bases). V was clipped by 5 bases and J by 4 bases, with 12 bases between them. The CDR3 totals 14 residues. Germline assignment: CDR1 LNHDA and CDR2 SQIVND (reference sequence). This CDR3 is CASSDTGEYNEQFF. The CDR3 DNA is TGTGCCAGTAGTGACACCGGGGAGTACAATGAGCAGTTCTTC.

CDR3 amino acids: CASSQAVYNSPLHF. The DNA for the CDR3 is TGTGCCAGCAGCCAGGCGGTATATAATTCACCCCTCCACTTT. This sequence joins TRBV3-1 (or the pseudogene TRBV3-2) and TRBJ1-6, with unresolved D. There are 14 residues in the CDR3. V was pared by 3 bases and J by 4 bases, with 7 bases between. CDR1 is LGHDT and CDR2 is YNNKEL in the germline V gene (reference sequence).

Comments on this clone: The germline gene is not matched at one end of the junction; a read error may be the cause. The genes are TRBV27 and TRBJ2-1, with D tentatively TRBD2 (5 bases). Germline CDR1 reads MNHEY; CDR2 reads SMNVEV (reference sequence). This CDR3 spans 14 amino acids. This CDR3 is CASSLSGTYNEQFF. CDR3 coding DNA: TGTGCCAGCAGTCTATCCGGGACCTACAATGAGCAGTTCTTC.

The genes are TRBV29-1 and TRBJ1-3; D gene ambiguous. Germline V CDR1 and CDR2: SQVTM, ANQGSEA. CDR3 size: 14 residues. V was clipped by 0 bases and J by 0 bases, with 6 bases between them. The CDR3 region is CSVEEGSSGNTIYF. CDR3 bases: TGCAGCGTTGAAGAGGGGAGCTCTGGAAACACCATATATTTT.

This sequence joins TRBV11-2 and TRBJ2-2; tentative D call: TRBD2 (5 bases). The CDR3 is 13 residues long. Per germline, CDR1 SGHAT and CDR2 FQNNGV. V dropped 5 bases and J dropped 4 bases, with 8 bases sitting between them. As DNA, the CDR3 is TGTGCCAGCAGCCCACGGGGCACCGGGGAGCTGTTTTTT. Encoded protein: CASSPRGTGELFF.

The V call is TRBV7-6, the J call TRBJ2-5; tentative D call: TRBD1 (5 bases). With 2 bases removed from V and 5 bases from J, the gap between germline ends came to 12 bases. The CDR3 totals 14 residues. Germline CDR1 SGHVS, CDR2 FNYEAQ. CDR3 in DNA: TGTGCCAGCAGCTTAAGTCCCAGGGTCGAGACCCAGTACTTC. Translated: CASSLSPRVETQYF.

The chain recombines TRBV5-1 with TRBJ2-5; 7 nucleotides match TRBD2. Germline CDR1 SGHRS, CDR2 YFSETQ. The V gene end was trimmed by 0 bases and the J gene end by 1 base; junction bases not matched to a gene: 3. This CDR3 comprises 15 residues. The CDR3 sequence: CASSLGDYAQETQYF. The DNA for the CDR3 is TGCGCCAGCAGCTTGGGGGACTACGCCCAAGAGACCCAGTACTTC.

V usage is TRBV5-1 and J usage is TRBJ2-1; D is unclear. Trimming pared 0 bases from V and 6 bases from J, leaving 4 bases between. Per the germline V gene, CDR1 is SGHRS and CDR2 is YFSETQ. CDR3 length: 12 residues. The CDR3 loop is CASSLDRNEQFF. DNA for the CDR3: TGCGCCAGCAGCTTGGATCGCAATGAGCAGTTCTTC.

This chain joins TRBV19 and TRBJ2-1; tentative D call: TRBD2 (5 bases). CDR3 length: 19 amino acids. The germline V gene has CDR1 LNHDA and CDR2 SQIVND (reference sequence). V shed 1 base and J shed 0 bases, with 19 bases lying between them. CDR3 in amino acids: CASSIGPGAGLNSYNEQFF. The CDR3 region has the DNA TGTGCCAGTAGTATAGGCCCCGGCGCGGGCCTAAACTCCTACAATGAGCAGTTCTTC.

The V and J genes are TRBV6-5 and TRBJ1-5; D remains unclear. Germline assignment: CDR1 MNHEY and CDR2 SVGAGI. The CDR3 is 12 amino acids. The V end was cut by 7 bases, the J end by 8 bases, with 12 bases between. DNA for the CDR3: TGTGCCAGCACCGGAGGGTTGAAGCCCCAGCATTTT. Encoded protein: CASTGGLKPQHF.

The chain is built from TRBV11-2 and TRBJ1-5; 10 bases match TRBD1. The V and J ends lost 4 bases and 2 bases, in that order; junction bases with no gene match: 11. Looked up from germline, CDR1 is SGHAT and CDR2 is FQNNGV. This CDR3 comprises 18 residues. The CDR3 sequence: CASSSLGGTGAGNQPQHF. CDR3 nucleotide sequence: TGTGCCAGCAGCTCCCTCGGGGGGACAGGGGCGGGCAATCAGCCCCAGCATTTT.

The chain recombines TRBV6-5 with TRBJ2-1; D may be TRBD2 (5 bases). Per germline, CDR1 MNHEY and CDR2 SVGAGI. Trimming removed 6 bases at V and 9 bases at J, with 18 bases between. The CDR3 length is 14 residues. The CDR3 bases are TGTGCCAGCAGCCTTCAACTAGGGTTAGGTGAGCAGTTCTTC. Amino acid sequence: CASSLQLGLGEQFF.

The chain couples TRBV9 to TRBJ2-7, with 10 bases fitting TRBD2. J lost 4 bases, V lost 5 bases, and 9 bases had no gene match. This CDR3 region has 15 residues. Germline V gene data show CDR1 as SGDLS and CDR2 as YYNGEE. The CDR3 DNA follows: TGTGCCAGCAGTGGGAGCGGGAGGGCCGCGTACGAGCAGTACTTC. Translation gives CASSGSGRAAYEQYF.

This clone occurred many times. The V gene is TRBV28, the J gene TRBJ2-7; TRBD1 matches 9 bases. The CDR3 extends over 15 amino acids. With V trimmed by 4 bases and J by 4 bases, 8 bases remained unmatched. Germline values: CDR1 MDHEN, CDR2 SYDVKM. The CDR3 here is CASSWTSQGAYEQYF. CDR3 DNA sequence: TGTGCCAGCAGTTGGACGTCACAGGGGGCGTACGAGCAGTACTTC. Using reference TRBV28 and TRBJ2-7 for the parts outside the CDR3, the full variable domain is DVKVTQSSRYLVKRTGEKVFLECVQDMDHENMFWYRQDPGLGLRLIYFSYDVKMKEKGDIPEGYSVSREKKERFSLILESASTNQTSMYLCASSWTSQGAYEQYFGPGTRLTVT.

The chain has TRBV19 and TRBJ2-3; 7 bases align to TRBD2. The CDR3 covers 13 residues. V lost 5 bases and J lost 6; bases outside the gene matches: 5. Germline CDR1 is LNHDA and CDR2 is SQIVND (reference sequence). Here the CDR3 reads CASSWGGIDTQYF. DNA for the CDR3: TGTGCCAGTAGTTGGGGGGGGATCGATACGCAGTATTTT.

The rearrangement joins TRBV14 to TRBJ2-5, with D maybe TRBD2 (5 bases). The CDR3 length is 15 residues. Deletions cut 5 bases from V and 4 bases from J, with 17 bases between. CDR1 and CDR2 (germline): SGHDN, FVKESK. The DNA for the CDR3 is TGTGCCAGCAGCTTGTGGACTCCTAAGGCAGAGACCCAGTACTTC. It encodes CASSLWTPKAETQYF.

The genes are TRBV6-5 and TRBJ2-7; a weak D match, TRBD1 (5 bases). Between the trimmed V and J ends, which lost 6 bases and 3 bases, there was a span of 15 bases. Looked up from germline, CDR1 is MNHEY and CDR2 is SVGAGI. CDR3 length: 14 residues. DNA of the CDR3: TGTGCCAGCAGGGACATTTTGACTCTCTACGAGCAGTACTTC. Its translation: CASRDILTLYEQYF.

Here the CDR3 reads CASSPRLAGGQETQYF. CDR3 nucleotides: TGTGCCAGCAGCCCGAGACTAGCGGGAGGACAAGAGACCCAGTACTTC. The genes are TRBV7-6 and TRBJ2-5; 13 bases fit TRBD2. Germline V gives CDR1 SGHVS, CDR2 FNYEAQ. The CDR3 sequence is 16 residues long. J was trimmed by 2 bases and V by 5 bases; bases with no gene match: 5.

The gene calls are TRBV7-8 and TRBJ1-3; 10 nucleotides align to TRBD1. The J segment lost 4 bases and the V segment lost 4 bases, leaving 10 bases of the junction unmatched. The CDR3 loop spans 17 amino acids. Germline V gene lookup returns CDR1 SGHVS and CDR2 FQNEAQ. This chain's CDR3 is CASSSSAGTGVGNTIYF. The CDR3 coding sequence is TGTGCCAGCAGCTCCAGTGCCGGGACAGGGGTGGGAAACACCATATATTTT.

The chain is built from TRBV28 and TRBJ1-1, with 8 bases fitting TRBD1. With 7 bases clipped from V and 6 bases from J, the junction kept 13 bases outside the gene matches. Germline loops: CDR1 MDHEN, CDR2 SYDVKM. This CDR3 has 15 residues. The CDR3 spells CASTSGQGGFPEAFF. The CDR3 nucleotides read TGTGCCAGCACTTCCGGACAGGGCGGGTTCCCTGAAGCTTTCTTT. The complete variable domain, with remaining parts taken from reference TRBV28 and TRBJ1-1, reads DVKVTQSSRYLVKRTGEKVFLECVQDMDHENMFWYRQDPGLGLRLIYFSYDVKMKEKGDIPEGYSVSREKKERFSLILESASTNQTSMYLCASTSGQGGFPEAFFGQGTRLTVV.

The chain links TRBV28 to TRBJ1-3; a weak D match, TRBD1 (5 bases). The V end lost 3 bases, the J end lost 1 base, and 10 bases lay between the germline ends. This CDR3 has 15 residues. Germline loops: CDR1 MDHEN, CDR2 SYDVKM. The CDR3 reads CASSFQRGSGNTIYF. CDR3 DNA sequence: TGTGCCAGCAGTTTTCAGCGGGGGTCTGGAAACACCATATATTTT.

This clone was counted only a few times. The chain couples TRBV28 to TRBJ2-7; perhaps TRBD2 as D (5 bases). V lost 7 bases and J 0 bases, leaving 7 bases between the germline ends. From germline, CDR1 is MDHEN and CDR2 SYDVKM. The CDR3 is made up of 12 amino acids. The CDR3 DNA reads TGTGCCAGCACGGGGAACTCCTACGAGCAGTACTTC. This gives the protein CASTGNSYEQYF.

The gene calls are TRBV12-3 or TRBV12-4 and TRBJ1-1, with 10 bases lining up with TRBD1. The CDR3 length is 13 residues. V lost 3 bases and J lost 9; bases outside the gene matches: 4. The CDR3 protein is CASSLDRGKKAFF. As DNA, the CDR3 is TGTGCCAGCAGTTTGGACAGGGGGAAAAAAGCTTTCTTT.

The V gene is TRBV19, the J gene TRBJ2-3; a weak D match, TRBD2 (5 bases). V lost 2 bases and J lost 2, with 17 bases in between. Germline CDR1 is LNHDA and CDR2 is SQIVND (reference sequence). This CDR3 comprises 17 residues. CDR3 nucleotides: TGTGCCAGTAGTATATCCACCGGGGAAATGGTCACAGATACGCAGTATTTT. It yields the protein CASSISTGEMVTDTQYF.

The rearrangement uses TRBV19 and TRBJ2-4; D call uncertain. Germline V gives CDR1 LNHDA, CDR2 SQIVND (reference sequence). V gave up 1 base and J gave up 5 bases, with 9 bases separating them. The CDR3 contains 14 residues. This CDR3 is CASSIGRVENIQYF. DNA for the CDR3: TGTGCCAGTAGTATAGGACGGGTTGAAAACATTCAGTACTTC.

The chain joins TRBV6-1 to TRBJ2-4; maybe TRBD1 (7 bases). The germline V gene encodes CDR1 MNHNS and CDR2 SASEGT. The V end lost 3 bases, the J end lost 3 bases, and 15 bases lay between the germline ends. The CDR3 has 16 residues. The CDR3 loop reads CASSERRQGGKNIQYF. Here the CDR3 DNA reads TGTGCCAGCAGTGAGAGGAGACAGGGAGGCAAAAACATTCAGTACTTC.

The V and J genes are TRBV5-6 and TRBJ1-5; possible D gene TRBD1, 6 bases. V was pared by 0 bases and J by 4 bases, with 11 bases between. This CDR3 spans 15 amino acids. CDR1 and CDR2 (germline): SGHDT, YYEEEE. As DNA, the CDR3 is TGTGCCAGCAGCTTGGGACAGGCTCCTAATCAGCCCCAGCATTTT. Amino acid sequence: CASSLGQAPNQPQHF.

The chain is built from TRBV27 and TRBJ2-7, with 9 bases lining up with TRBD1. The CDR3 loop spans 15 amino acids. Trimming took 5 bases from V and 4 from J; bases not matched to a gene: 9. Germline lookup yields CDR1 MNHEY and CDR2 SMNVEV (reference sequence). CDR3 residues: CASSLPGQGIYEQYF. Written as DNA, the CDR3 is TGTGCCAGCAGTCTACCGGGACAGGGTATATACGAGCAGTACTTC.

CDR3 sequence: CASSPGQVGTVQYF. DNA for the CDR3: TGTGCCAGCAGCCCGGGACAGGTTGGTACTGTGCAGTACTTC. The V and J genes are TRBV7-3 and TRBJ2-7; TRBD1 matches 8 bases. Germline V lookup: CDR1 SGHTA, CDR2 FQGTGA. The CDR3 has 14 amino acids. The ends lost 5 bases at V and 9 bases at J; junction bases unmatched: 12. The full variable domain, with the rest looked up from reference TRBV7-3 and TRBJ2-7, is GAGVSQTPSNKVTEKGKYVELRCDPISGHTALYWYRQSLGQGPEFLIYFQGTGAADDSGLPNDRFFAVRPEGSVSTLKIQRTERGDSAVYLCASSPGQVGTVQYFGPGTRLTVT.

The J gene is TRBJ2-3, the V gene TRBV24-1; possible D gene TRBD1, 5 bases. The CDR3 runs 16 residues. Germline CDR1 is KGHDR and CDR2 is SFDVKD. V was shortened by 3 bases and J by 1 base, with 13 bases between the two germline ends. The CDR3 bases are TGTGCCACCAGTGATCGCCTGGACACACGCACAGATACGCAGTATTTT. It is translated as CATSDRLDTRTDTQYF.

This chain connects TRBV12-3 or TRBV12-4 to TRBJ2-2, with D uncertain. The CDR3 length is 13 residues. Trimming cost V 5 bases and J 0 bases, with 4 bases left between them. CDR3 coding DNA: TGTGCCAGCAGTCCCGCGAACACCGGGGAGCTGTTTTTT. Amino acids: CASSPANTGELFF.